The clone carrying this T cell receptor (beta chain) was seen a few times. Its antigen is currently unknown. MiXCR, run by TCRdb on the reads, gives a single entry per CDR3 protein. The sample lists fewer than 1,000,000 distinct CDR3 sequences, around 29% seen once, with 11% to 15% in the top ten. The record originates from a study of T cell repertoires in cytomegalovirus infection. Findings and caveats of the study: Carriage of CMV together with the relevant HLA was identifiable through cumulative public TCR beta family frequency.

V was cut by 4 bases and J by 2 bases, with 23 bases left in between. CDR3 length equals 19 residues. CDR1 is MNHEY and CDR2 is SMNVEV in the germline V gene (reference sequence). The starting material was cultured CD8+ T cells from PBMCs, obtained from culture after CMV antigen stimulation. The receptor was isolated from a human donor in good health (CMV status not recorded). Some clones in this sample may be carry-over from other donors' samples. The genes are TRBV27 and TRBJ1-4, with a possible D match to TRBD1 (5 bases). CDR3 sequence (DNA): TGTGCCAGCAGTTGGGGACCCACAGGCGTCAAACTTACTAATGAAAAACTGTTTTTT. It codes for CASSWGPTGVKLTNEKLFF.